A single sample gave rise to the 3 T cell receptor beta chains below, sequenced in a study of blood T cell repertoires in COVID-19. Assay: immunoSEQ multiplex PCR; the TCRdb copy retains only in-frame clones and omits some. The data hold about 87,000 clones, with around 87% observed a single time. Material: peripheral blood. Receptor source: a human donor with acute or convalescent COVID-19. The donor label of this sample is uncertain.

This clone was observed a single time. The rearrangement links TRBV3-1 (or the pseudogene TRBV3-2) to TRBJ1-4, with D tentatively TRBD1 (5 bases). The V end lost 3 bases, the J end lost 7 bases, and 12 bases lay between the germline ends. From germline, CDR1 is LGHDT and CDR2 YNNKEL (reference sequence). The CDR3 is made up of 14 amino acids. The CDR3 DNA follows: TGTGCCAGCAGCCACTCAGGGTCAGGTGAAAAACTGTTTTTT. This gives the protein CASSHSGSGEKLFF.

The V and J genes are TRBV6-6 and TRBJ2-7; D perhaps matches TRBD2 (6 bases). Germline-derived CDR1 and CDR2 are MNHNY and SVGAGI (reference sequence). This CDR3 is 12 amino acids long. Trimming cost V 10 bases and J 7 bases, with 17 bases left between them. CDR3 DNA: TGTGCCACCCGAAGCGGAGGGGTTGAGCAGTACTTC. This encodes CATRSGGVEQYF.

The V gene is TRBV28, the J gene TRBJ2-7, with TRBD1 as a possible D gene (6 bases). CDR1 and CDR2 (germline): MDHEN, SYDVKM. CDR3 length: 15 amino acids. The V end was cut by 5 bases, the J end by 3 bases, with 17 bases between. In DNA form, the CDR3 reads TGTGCCAGCAGTGAAAGTCACAGGGCTGGCTACGAGCAGTACTTC. It yields the protein CASSESHRAGYEQYF. The full variable domain, rest sourced from reference TRBV28 and TRBJ2-7, is DVKVTQSSRYLVKRTGEKVFLECVQDMDHENMFWYRQDPGLGLRLIYFSYDVKMKEKGDIPEGYSVSREKKERFSLILESASTNQTSMYLCASSESHRAGYEQYFGPGTRLTVT.